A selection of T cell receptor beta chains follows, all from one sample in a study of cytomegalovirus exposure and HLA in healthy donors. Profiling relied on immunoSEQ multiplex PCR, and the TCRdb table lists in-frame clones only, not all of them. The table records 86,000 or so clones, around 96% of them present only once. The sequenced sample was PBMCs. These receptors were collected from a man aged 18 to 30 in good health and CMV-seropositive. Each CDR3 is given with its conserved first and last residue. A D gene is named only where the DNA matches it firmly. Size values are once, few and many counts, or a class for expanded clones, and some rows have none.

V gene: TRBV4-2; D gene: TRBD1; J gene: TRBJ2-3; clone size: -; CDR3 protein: CASSQEVRQGAQGDTQYF; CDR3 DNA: TGTGCCAGCAGCCAAGAAGTCCGACAGGGGGCGCAAGGGGATACGCAGTATTTT
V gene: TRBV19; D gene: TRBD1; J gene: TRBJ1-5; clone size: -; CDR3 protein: CASSLQGEQPQHF; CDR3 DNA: TGTGCCAGTAGTCTACAGGGGGAGCAGCCCCAGCATTTT
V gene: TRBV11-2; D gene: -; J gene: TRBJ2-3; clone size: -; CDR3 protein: CASRAQVHTQYF; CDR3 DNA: TGTGCCAGCAGAGCACAGGTCCATACGCAGTATTTT
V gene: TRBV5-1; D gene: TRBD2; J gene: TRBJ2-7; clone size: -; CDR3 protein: CASSLNLAGGYEQYF; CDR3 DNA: TGCGCCAGCAGCTTGAATCTAGCGGGAGGCTACGAGCAGTACTTC
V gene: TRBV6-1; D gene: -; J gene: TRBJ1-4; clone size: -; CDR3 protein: CASSEGAVEKLFF; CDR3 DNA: TGTGCCAGCAGTGAAGGGGCCGTTGAAAAACTGTTTTTT
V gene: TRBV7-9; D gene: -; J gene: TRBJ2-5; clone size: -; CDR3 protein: CASSLVGETQYF; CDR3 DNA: TGTGCCAGCAGCTTAGTCGGAGAGACCCAGTACTTC
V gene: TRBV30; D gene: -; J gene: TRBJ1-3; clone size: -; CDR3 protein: CAWSTGGRRDTIYF; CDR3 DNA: TGTGCCTGGAGTACCGGCGGGAGAAGGGACACCATATATTTT
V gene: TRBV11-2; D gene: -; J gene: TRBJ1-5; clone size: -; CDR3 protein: CASSLSDSNQPQHF; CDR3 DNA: TGTGCCAGCAGCTTGTCAGATAGCAATCAGCCCCAGCATTTT
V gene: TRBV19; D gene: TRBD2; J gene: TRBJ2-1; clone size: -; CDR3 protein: CASSSEAGRSYNEQFF; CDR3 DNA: TGTGCCAGTAGTTCGGAAGCGGGACGCTCCTACAATGAGCAGTTCTTC
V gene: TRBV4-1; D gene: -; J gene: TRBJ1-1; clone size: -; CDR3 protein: CASSQVGGKGKMNTEAFF; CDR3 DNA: TGCGCCAGCAGCCAAGTGGGGGGGAAAGGCAAAATGAACACTGAAGCTTTCTTT
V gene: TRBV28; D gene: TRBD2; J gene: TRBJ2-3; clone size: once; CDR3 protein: CASSLTGLAGSTDTQYF; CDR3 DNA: TGTGCCAGCAGTTTGACGGGACTAGCGGGAAGCACAGATACGCAGTATTTT
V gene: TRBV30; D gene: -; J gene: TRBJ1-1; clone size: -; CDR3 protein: CAWSLSRDFPEAFF; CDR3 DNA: TGTGCCTGGAGTTTAAGCAGGGATTTCCCTGAAGCTTTCTTT
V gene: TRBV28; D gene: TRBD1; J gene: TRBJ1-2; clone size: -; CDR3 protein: CASSTGGAIYGYTF; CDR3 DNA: TGTGCCAGCAGTACAGGGGGCGCAATCTATGGCTACACCTTC
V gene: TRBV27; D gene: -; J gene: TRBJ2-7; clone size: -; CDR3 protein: CASSDNYEQYF; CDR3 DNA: TGTGCCAGCAGTGACAACTACGAGCAGTACTTC
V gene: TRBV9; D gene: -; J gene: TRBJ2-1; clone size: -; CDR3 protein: CASSTVGVSYNEQFF; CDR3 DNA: TGTGCCAGCAGCACAGTCGGGGTCTCCTACAATGAGCAGTTCTTC
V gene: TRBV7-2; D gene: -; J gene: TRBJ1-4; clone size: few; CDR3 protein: CASSLDQGGEKLFF; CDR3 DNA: TGTGCCAGCAGCTTAGATCAGGGAGGTGAAAAACTGTTTTTT
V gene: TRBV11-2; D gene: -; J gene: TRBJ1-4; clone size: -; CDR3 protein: CASSLAYTTGVGLFF; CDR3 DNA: TGTGCCAGCAGCTTAGCCTATACCACGGGAGTCGGACTGTTTTTT
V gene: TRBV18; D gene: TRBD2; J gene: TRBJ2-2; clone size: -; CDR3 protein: CASSPAGRGANTGELFF; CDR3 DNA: TGTGCCAGCTCACCCGCCGGGAGGGGAGCGAACACCGGGGAGCTGTTTTTT
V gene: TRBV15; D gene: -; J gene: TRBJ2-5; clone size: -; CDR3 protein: CATSRPRETQYF; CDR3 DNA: TGTGCCACCAGCAGGCCTAGAGAGACCCAGTACTTC
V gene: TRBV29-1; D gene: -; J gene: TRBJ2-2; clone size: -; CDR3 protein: CSVGGPGSTDTGELFF; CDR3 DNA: TGCAGCGTTGGGGGGCCGGGGTCGACGGACACCGGGGAGCTGTTTTTT
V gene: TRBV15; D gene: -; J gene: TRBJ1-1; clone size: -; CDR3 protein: CATSYRTTETEAFF; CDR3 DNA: TGTGCCACCAGCTACAGGACCACAGAAACTGAAGCTTTCTTT
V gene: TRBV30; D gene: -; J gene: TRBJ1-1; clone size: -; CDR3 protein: CAWSTRNQAFF; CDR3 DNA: TGTGCCTGGAGTACGAGGAATCAAGCTTTCTTT
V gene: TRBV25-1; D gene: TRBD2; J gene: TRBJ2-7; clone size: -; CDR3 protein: CASSGTSGGLEQYF; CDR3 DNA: TGTGCCAGCAGCGGGACTAGCGGGGGGCTCGAGCAGTACTTC
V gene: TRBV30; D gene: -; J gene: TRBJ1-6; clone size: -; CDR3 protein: CAWSVGDANSPLHF; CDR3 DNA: TGTGCCTGGAGTGTGGGAGACGCCAATTCACCCCTCCACTTT
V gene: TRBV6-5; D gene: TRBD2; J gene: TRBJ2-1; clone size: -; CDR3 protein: CASTIAGGYNEQFF; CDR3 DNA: TGTGCCAGCACGATAGCGGGAGGGTACAATGAGCAGTTCTTC
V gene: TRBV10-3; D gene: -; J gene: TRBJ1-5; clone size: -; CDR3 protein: CAISSPGNQPQHF; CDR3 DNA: TGTGCCATCAGTTCACCAGGGAATCAGCCCCAGCATTTT